Following are 29 T cell receptor beta chains from one sample sequenced in a study of graft-versus-host responses after intestinal transplantation. These receptors lack a known antigen. The assay was immunoSEQ multiplex PCR, and TCRdb's table has in-frame clones only and misses some. The table includes tens of thousands of clones, more than 85% detected once. The sample consisted of unstimulated CD8+ T cells sorted from spleen or lymph node cells, taken before intestinal transplant. These receptors were obtained from a human donor who received an intestinal transplant.

This sequence joins TRBV28 and TRBJ2-5; D gene unclear. CDR3 size: 13 residues. Germline lookup yields CDR1 MDHEN and CDR2 SYDVKM. Trimming removed 0 bases from V and 3 bases from J, with 5 bases in between. This CDR3 reads CASSLWAEETQYF. The CDR3 DNA reads as TGTGCCAGCAGTTTATGGGCGGAAGAGACCCAGTACTTC.

The CDR3: CASSLQGRLSGNTIYF. CDR3 nucleotide sequence: TGTGCCAGCAGCCTCCAGGGTCGGCTTTCTGGAAACACCATATATTTT. The chain combines TRBV7-8 with TRBJ1-3; TRBD1 might be the D (5 bases). The CDR3 sequence is 16 residues long. Deletions cut 5 bases from V and 1 base from J, with 15 bases between. Per germline, CDR1 SGHVS and CDR2 FQNEAQ.

The sample holds one count of this clone. The CDR3 is CASSLDRGTEAFF. The CDR3 DNA sequence: TGTGCCAGCAGTTTGGACAGGGGCACTGAAGCTTTCTTT. V gene TRBV27 combines with J gene TRBJ1-1; 9 bases match TRBD1. Germline loops: CDR1 MNHEY, CDR2 SMNVEV (reference sequence). Germline trimming cut 3 bases from V and 4 bases from J; bases unmatched to any gene: 0. CDR3 length: 13 residues.

The rearrangement joins TRBV7-9 to TRBJ2-5; D gene uncertain. The CDR3 is 13 amino acids. V was clipped by 5 bases and J by 5 bases, with 12 bases between them. Germline lookup yields CDR1 SEHNR and CDR2 FQNEAQ (reference sequence). The CDR3 DNA sequence: TGTGCCAGCAGCCCTAGGATGGAGGAGACCCAGTACTTC. As protein: CASSPRMEETQYF. Full variable domain (outside the CDR3, taken from reference TRBV7-9 and TRBJ2-5): DTGVSQNPRHKITKRGQNVTFRCDPISEHNRLYWYRQTLGQGPEFLTYFQNEAQLEKSRLLSDRFSAERPKGSFSTLEIQRTEQGDSAMYLCASSPRMEETQYFGPGTRLLVL.

This chain uses TRBV27 with TRBJ2-5; 9 bases are a match to TRBD2. This CDR3 contains 15 residues. Germline V CDR1 and CDR2: MNHEY, SMNVEV (reference sequence). V shed 7 bases, J shed 6 bases, and the junction held 12 bases outside the gene matches. CDR3 sequence reads: CASKTAGGPEKTQYF. The DNA for the CDR3 is TGTGCCAGCAAAACCGCGGGGGGGCCGGAGAAGACCCAGTACTTC.

The chain employs TRBV19 and TRBJ2-7, with D perhaps TRBD2 (5 bases). The V and J ends lost 5 bases and 5 bases respectively, with 16 bases between them. Germline V lookup: CDR1 LNHDA, CDR2 SQIVND (reference sequence). This CDR3 contains 14 residues. CDR3 protein: CASSPFGSGNEQYF. The CDR3 region has the DNA TGTGCCAGTAGTCCCTTTGGGTCGGGGAACGAGCAGTACTTC.

The chain couples TRBV6-1 to TRBJ2-1; D might be TRBD2 (5 bases). Germline CDR1 and CDR2: MNHNS and SASEGT. The CDR3 length is 13 residues. The germline V and J ends were trimmed by 4 bases and 4 bases, with 8 bases remaining between them. CDR3 amino acids: CASSVRAYNEQFF. The CDR3 nucleotides read TGTGCCAGCAGTGTGAGGGCATACAATGAGCAGTTCTTC.

This clone has a single count. The chain links TRBV27 to TRBJ2-1, with 7 bases lining up with TRBD1. The CDR3 is 12 residues long. V shed 3 bases, J shed 14 bases, and the junction held 7 bases outside the gene matches. Germline V CDR1 and CDR2: MNHEY, SMNVEV (reference sequence). CDR3 bases: TGTGCCAGCAGTTTTGAGGGGGACAGCGAGTTCTTC. Translation gives CASSFEGDSEFF.

The chain carries TRBV28 and TRBJ2-7, with D perhaps matching TRBD2 (6 bases). The CDR3 extends over 14 amino acids. In germline, CDR1 is MDHEN, CDR2 SYDVKM. Trimming stripped 4 bases from V and 3 bases from J, with 13 bases between. This chain's CDR3 is CASSWGGEGYEQYF. DNA of the CDR3: TGTGCCAGCAGTTGGGGAGGTGAGGGCTACGAGCAGTACTTC.

V gene TRBV5-1 combines with J gene TRBJ2-1; TRBD2 agrees at 7 bases. Germline values: CDR1 SGHRS, CDR2 YFSETQ. Losses at the gene ends were 1 base for V and 2 bases for J; bases not matched to a gene: 3. This CDR3 is built from 15 residues. CDR3 in amino acids: CASSLKSGAYNEQFF. The CDR3, as DNA: TGCGCCAGCAGCTTGAAAAGCGGGGCCTACAATGAGCAGTTCTTC.

The rearrangement uses TRBV7-2 and TRBJ2-2; 7 bases are shared with TRBD2. Germline loops: CDR1 SGHTA, CDR2 FQGNSA. With V trimmed by 7 bases and J by 6 bases, 11 bases remained unmatched. The CDR3 is 15 amino acids. The CDR3 DNA follows: TGTGCCAGCAAAAAAGAGGGGAGGGGTCCCGGGGAGCTGTTTTTT. It is translated as CASKKEGRGPGELFF.

This chain joins TRBV28 and TRBJ1-5; a weak D match, TRBD1 (5 bases). The germline V gene has CDR1 MDHEN and CDR2 SYDVKM. V was cut by 3 bases and J by 0 bases, with 12 bases left in between. The CDR3 runs to 16 residues. CDR3 DNA sequence: TGTGCCAGCAGTTTCCAAGAGGGACTTAGCAATCAGCCCCAGCATTTT. Translated, it gives CASSFQEGLSNQPQHF.

The chain couples TRBV9 to TRBJ1-2; perhaps TRBD1 as D (5 bases). Germline V gives CDR1 SGDLS, CDR2 YYNGEE. V lost 4 bases, J lost 4 bases, and 17 bases lay in between. This CDR3 has 15 residues. CDR3 region: CASSPHGGFVYGYTF. The CDR3 nucleotides read TGTGCCAGCAGCCCGCACGGGGGGTTTGTCTATGGCTACACCTTC.

The rearrangement links TRBV28 to TRBJ2-1, with 13 nucleotides matching TRBD2. Trimming took 3 bases from V and 5 from J; bases not matched to a gene: 1. This CDR3 spans 15 amino acids. Germline CDR1 MDHEN, CDR2 SYDVKM. DNA of the CDR3: TGTGCCAGCAGTTTGGGGACTAGCGGGAACAATGAGCAGTTCTTC. This gives the protein CASSLGTSGNNEQFF.

As for this clone: The same CDR3 is also encoded by other DNA sequences in this sample. This chain connects TRBV5-4 to TRBJ1-2; D is uncertain. This CDR3 contains 13 residues. V was clipped by 1 base and J by 4 bases, with 8 bases between them. Per germline, CDR1 SGHNT and CDR2 YYREEE (reference sequence). CDR3 sequence (DNA): TGTGCCAGCAGCTTGACAGAGACCTATGGCTACACCTTC. Translated, it gives CASSLTETYGYTF.

The chain employs TRBV7-6 and TRBJ1-2; D gene ambiguous. V gave up 4 bases and J gave up 2 bases, with 14 bases separating them. This CDR3 is 15 amino acids long. Germline CDR1 is SGHVS and CDR2 is FNYEAQ. CDR3 bases: TGTGCCAGCAGCTCCTACCAAAAAGTAAACTATGGCTACACCTTC. Its protein product is CASSSYQKVNYGYTF.

The rearrangement links TRBV29-1 to TRBJ2-1; TRBD1 matches 11 bases. The CDR3 loop spans 16 amino acids. Germline assignment: CDR1 SQVTM and CDR2 ANQGSEA. After removal of 6 bases from V and 5 bases from J, the junction contained 12 bases not matched to a gene. CDR3 sequence (DNA): TGCAGCGTCAAAGCCCCGAGGGACAGGGGGAACAATGAGCAGTTCTTC. As protein: CSVKAPRDRGNNEQFF.

The V and J genes are TRBV7-9 and TRBJ2-1, with D possibly matching TRBD1 (6 bases). V was pared by 5 bases and J by 1 base, with 18 bases between. There are 17 residues in the CDR3. The germline gives CDR1 SEHNR, CDR2 FQNEAQ (reference sequence). CDR3 DNA sequence: TGTGCCAGCAGCCCTTCTCAGGGGTCCCCTTCCTACAATGAGCAGTTCTTC. As protein: CASSPSQGSPSYNEQFF.

The chain joins TRBV28 to TRBJ1-1, with D possibly TRBD1 on 5 matching bases. Germline V gene data show CDR1 as MDHEN and CDR2 as SYDVKM. The CDR3 spans 14 residues. Trimming left V 4 bases short and J 1 base short, with 10 bases between. The CDR3 spells CASSWRGPNTEAFF. The CDR3 bases are TGTGCCAGCAGTTGGAGGGGCCCGAACACTGAAGCTTTCTTT.

V is TRBV21-1 and J is TRBJ2-5; TRBD2, the D gene given by the table, was not confirmed from the DNA. TRBV21-1 is recorded as a pseudogene. The CDR3 spans 17 residues. The CDR3 sequence: CASSSGTSGGEQETQYF. CDR3 sequence (DNA): TGTGCCAGCAGCTCAGGGACTAGCGGGGGAGAACAAGAGACCCAGTACTTC.

V gene TRBV18 combines with J gene TRBJ2-1, with a possible D match to TRBD2 (6 bases). V was shortened by 6 bases and J by 0 bases, with 12 bases between the two germline ends. This CDR3 spans 15 amino acids. CDR1 and CDR2 (germline): KGHSH, LQKENI. The CDR3 DNA reads as TGTGCCAGCTCGCACGACGGGAGCTCCTACAATGAGCAGTTCTTC. It codes for CASSHDGSSYNEQFF. Full variable domain (remainder filled in from reference TRBV18 and TRBJ2-1): NAGVMQNPRHLVRRRGQEARLRCSPMKGHSHVYWYRQLPEEGLKFMVYLQKENIIDESGMPKERFSAEFPKEGPSILRIQQVVRGDSAAYFCASSHDGSSYNEQFFGPGTRLTVL.

The chain combines TRBV7-9 with TRBJ2-1, with 9 positions matching TRBD2. The CDR3 is 16 amino acids. Germline values: CDR1 SEHNR, CDR2 FQNEAQ (reference sequence). V gave up 3 bases and J gave up 8 bases; unmatched junction bases: 11. As DNA, the CDR3 is TGTGCCAGCAGCTTTTTTTGGAGCGGGAGGATACATGAGCAGTTCTTC. As protein: CASSFFWSGRIHEQFF.

CDR3 DNA sequence: TGTGCCAGCAGTTTACCCTTTCCCAATGAGCAGTTCTTC. Its translation is CASSLPFPNEQFF. The genes are TRBV28 and TRBJ2-1; D remains unclear. The ends were cut back, 2 bases at V and 6 bases at J, with 8 bases in the middle. The CDR3 runs to 13 residues. The germline gives CDR1 MDHEN, CDR2 SYDVKM. Together with reference TRBV28 and TRBJ2-1, the CDR3 gives the full variable domain: DVKVTQSSRYLVKRTGEKVFLECVQDMDHENMFWYRQDPGLGLRLIYFSYDVKMKEKGDIPEGYSVSREKKERFSLILESASTNQTSMYLCASSLPFPNEQFFGPGTRLTVL.

The chain employs TRBV7-2 and TRBJ1-2; the D gene is possibly TRBD1 (6 bases). V dropped 5 bases and J dropped 5 bases, with 12 bases sitting between them. The CDR3 runs to 13 residues. Per the germline V gene, CDR1 is SGHTA and CDR2 is FQGNSA. Here the CDR3 reads CASSPRTAYGYTF. CDR3 nucleotide sequence: TGTGCCAGCAGCCCTCGGACAGCTTATGGCTACACCTTC.

V gene TRBV4-3 combines with J gene TRBJ2-5; 7 bases align to TRBD1. The J call is uncertain, as TRBJ2-7 better fits the DNA end. From germline, CDR1 is LGHNA and CDR2 YSLEER. This CDR3 has 14 amino acids. CDR3 in amino acids: CASSQVQGAYEQYF. The CDR3 nucleotides are TGCGCCAGCAGCCAAGTTCAGGGGGCCTACGAGCAGTACTTC.

The chain joins TRBV4-1 to TRBJ1-1, with 7 bases identical to TRBD1. CDR1 and CDR2 from the germline V gene are MGHRA and YSYEKL. The CDR3 extends over 15 amino acids. Unmatched junction bases numbered 7, after V lost 4 bases and J lost 2 bases. The CDR3 is CASSLRDSDNTEAFF. As DNA, the CDR3 is TGCGCCAGCAGCCTGAGGGACAGCGACAACACTGAAGCTTTCTTT.

The genes are TRBV11-3 and TRBJ2-1; TRBD1 matches at 11 bases. The CDR3 contains 15 residues. The germline V gene encodes CDR1 SGHNT and CDR2 YENEEA. The V and J ends lost 4 bases and 8 bases, in that order; junction bases with no gene match: 7. This CDR3 reads CASSSWTGGVDEQFF. The CDR3 nucleotides are TGTGCCAGCAGCTCCTGGACAGGGGGCGTGGATGAGCAGTTCTTC.

The chain combines TRBV4-1 with TRBJ2-7, with 7 bases aligning to TRBD2. With 1 base clipped from V and 2 bases from J, the junction kept 8 bases outside the gene matches. This CDR3 spans 16 amino acids. Germline CDR1 reads MGHRA; CDR2 reads YSYEKL. The CDR3 DNA is TGCGCCAGCAGCCAAGCTTCGGGAGGAAGCACCTACGAGCAGTACTTC. Its translation: CASSQASGGSTYEQYF.

The chain carries TRBV6-5 and TRBJ2-7, with 7 bases that match TRBD1. The CDR3 is 14 amino acids. After removal of 5 bases from V and 1 base from J, the junction contained 5 bases not matched to a gene. Germline V lookup: CDR1 MNHEY, CDR2 SVGAGI. CDR3 protein: CASSGPGQSYEQYF. The CDR3 DNA reads as TGTGCCAGCAGTGGACCGGGACAGTCCTACGAGCAGTACTTC.